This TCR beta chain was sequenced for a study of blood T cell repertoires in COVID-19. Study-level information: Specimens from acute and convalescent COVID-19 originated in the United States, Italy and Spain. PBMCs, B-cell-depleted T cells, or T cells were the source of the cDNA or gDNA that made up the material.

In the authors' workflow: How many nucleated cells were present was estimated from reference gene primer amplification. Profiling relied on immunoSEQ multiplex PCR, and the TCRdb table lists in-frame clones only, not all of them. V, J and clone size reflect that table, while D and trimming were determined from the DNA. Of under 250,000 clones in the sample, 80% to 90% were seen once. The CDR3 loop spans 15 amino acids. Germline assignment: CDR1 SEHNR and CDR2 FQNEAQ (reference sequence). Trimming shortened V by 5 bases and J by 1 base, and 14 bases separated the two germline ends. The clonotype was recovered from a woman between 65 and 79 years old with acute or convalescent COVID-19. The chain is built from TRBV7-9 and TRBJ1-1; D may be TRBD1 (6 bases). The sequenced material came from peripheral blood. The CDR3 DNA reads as TGTGCCAGCAGCCGACAGGTATCAAGGAACACTGAAGCTTTCTTT. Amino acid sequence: CASSRQVSRNTEAFF.